This entry is about one T cell receptor (beta chain). Its antigen remains unidentified. This CDR3 has 16 residues. Germline CDR1 DFQATT, CDR2 SNEGSKA (reference sequence). The trim removed 0 bases at V and 5 bases at J, leaving 6 bases unmatched. Individuals who donated were healthy Caucasians from Russia aged roughly 6 to 95. For the second PCR, which ran for about 6 to 12 cycles, a sample-barcoded 5' primer and a J-beta primer mix were used. Each CDR3 protein is one row after TCRdb ran MiXCR on the 5' RACE reads. This sample has about 680,000 distinct CDR3 sequences, with around 45% found just once. The data are from a study of blood T cells in healthy people across ages. Study results and limitations: PBMCs left unsorted prevented a conclusive naive versus antigen-experienced comparison. Comparison with aged donors showed that long-lived donors had more naive CD4+ cells and higher diversity.

Sample: blood. The source is an older woman in good health. The rearrangement uses TRBV20-1 and TRBJ2-1; 11 bases are a match to TRBD2. CDR3 in DNA: TGCAGTGCTAGAGATCCGCTAGCGGGGGGAAACAATGAGCAGTTCTTC. Its protein is CSARDPLAGGNNEQFF.